These 25 T cell receptor beta chains were sequenced from one sample in a study of beta chain features in type 1 diabetes. General study results and limits: For Type 1 diabetes patients, all four CD4+ subsets carried TCRB CDR3s that were moderately but significantly shorter.

Isolated RNA was reverse transcribed in full, so expressed TCRB transcripts were sequenced. TCRdb keeps only in-frame clones here, not all; method: immunoSEQ multiplex PCR. The sample lists approximately 250,000 clones, 16% seen once, with 0.065% to 0.095% in the top ten. For these TCRs, the target antigens are not known. Sample: naive CD4+ T cells from blood. All receptors derive from a man younger than 40 with type 1 diabetes.

V is TRBV7-9 and J is TRBJ2-7; the D is unclear. From germline, CDR1 is SEHNR and CDR2 FQNEAQ (reference sequence). The CDR3 runs to 13 residues. The germline V and J ends were trimmed by 1 base and 2 bases, with 6 bases remaining between them. CDR3 nucleotides: TGTGCCAGCAGCTTAGAGAGGCCCTACGAGCAGTACTTC. Translation gives CASSLERPYEQYF.

Remarks on this clone: Additional DNA sequences in this sample encode the identical CDR3. This chain joins TRBV29-1 and TRBJ1-5; no firm D call. Germline V gives CDR1 SQVTM, CDR2 ANQGSEA. This CDR3 is 13 amino acids long. The V and J ends lost 6 bases and 2 bases respectively, with 11 bases between them. The CDR3 DNA reads as TGCAGCGTCGCCGGCGGTGGCAATCAGCCCCAGCATTTT. This codes for CSVAGGGNQPQHF.

This clone turned up a few times. The genes are TRBV7-3 and TRBJ2-6; D ambiguous. The V gene lost 3 bases and the J gene lost 0 bases, with 6 bases spanning the gap. The CDR3 is 15 amino acids. CDR1 is SGHTA, CDR2 FQGTGA, per germline. The CDR3 loop is CASSFQSSGANVLTF. The CDR3 coding sequence is TGTGCCAGCAGCTTTCAGAGCTCTGGGGCCAACGTCCTGACTTTC.

The V and J genes are TRBV20-1 and TRBJ2-7; unclear D gene. Germline CDR1 and CDR2: DFQATT and SNEGSKA (reference sequence). The CDR3 is 11 residues long. The V end lost 3 bases, the J end lost 6 bases, and 9 bases lay between the germline ends. Here the CDR3 DNA reads TGCAGTGCTAGGGACCTAGGCGAGCAGTACTTC. This sequence encodes CSARDLGEQYF.

V is TRBV4-1 and J is TRBJ2-7; TRBD1 agrees at 8 bases. The CDR3 runs 18 residues. Unmatched junction bases numbered 17, after V lost 4 bases and J lost 3 bases. Germline assignment: CDR1 MGHRA and CDR2 YSYEKL. CDR3 protein: CASSLSSRDRPKDYEQYF. CDR3 sequence (DNA): TGCGCCAGCAGCCTCTCGTCCCGGGACAGGCCCAAGGACTACGAGCAGTACTTC.

A few counts support this clone. V usage is TRBV9 and J usage is TRBJ1-1; maybe TRBD1 (5 bases). Trimming stripped 4 bases from V and 12 bases from J, with 16 bases between. This CDR3 has 12 amino acids. Germline V gene sequence: CDR1 SGDLS, CDR2 YYNGEE. The CDR3 DNA follows: TGTGCCAGCAGCCCCAGGGAGGGGCGATCTTTCTTT. Translation: CASSPREGRSFF. The whole variable domain, filled in from reference TRBV9 and TRBJ1-1, reads DSGVTQTPKHLITATGQRVTLRCSPRSGDLSVYWYQQSLDQGLQFLIQYYNGEERAKGNILERFSAQQFPDLHSELNLSSLELGDSALYFCASSPREGRSFFGQGTRLTVV.

This clone was seen only a few times. The rearrangement links TRBV25-1 to TRBJ2-3; possibly TRBD1 for D (6 bases). The CDR3 is made up of 15 amino acids. Trimming cost V 4 bases and J 2 bases, with 13 bases left between them. The germline V gene encodes CDR1 MGHDK and CDR2 SYGVNS. The CDR3 DNA reads TGTGCCAGCAGTGCTGGACAGTCTCTCACAGATACGCAGTATTTT. The encoded protein is CASSAGQSLTDTQYF.

The rearrangement links TRBV14 to TRBJ2-7, with D hard to call. Germline V gene data show CDR1 as SGHDN and CDR2 as FVKESK. This CDR3 contains 12 residues. V gave up 1 base and J gave up 1 base, with 2 bases separating them. CDR3 loop: CASSQVSYEQYF. The CDR3 region has the DNA TGTGCCAGCAGCCAAGTGTCCTACGAGCAGTACTTC.

This clone was seen only a few times. CDR3 amino acids: CAWVQGSGTEAFF. DNA for the CDR3: TGTGCCTGGGTACAGGGGAGTGGCACTGAAGCTTTCTTT. This chain links TRBV30 with TRBJ1-1, with 7 bases lining up with TRBD1. The germline V gene encodes CDR1 GTSNPN and CDR2 SVGIG (reference sequence). Germline trimming cut 5 bases from V and 4 bases from J; bases unmatched to any gene: 7. CDR3 size: 13 residues.

CDR3: CASSLAATDTQYF. The CDR3 coding sequence is TGTGCCAGCAGCTTAGCGGCCACAGATACGCAGTATTTT. This rearrangement joins TRBV7-9 to TRBJ2-3; the D is unclear. CDR1 and CDR2 from the germline V gene are SEHNR and FQNEAQ (reference sequence). This CDR3 is built from 13 residues. Trimming removed 0 bases at V and 2 bases at J, with 3 bases between.

The chain has TRBV18 and TRBJ2-5; the match to TRBD2 covers 8 bases. This CDR3 is built from 13 residues. Losses at the gene ends were 3 bases for V and 5 bases for J; bases not matched to a gene: 2. Germline-derived CDR1 and CDR2 are KGHSH and LQKENI. The CDR3 here is CASSPGLEETQYF. The CDR3 DNA follows: TGTGCCAGCTCACCGGGACTAGAGGAGACCCAGTACTTC.

V gene TRBV9 combines with J gene TRBJ1-2, with 12 bases that match TRBD1. The CDR3 loop spans 14 amino acids. Germline V gives CDR1 SGDLS, CDR2 YYNGEE. V shed 3 bases and J 9 bases; nucleotides not matched to a gene: 6. CDR3 in DNA: TGTGCCAGCAGCGCCCGGGACAGGGGGCTTAGCTACACCTTC. As protein: CASSARDRGLSYTF.

The chain combines TRBV7-9 with TRBJ2-7; D is perhaps TRBD1 (6 bases). CDR3 length equals 13 residues. CDR1 is SEHNR, CDR2 FQNEAQ, per germline (reference sequence). V lost 5 bases and J lost 4, with 12 bases in between. The CDR3 DNA follows: TGTGCCAGCAGCCGACCACAGGGTTACGAGCAGTACTTC. Residues: CASSRPQGYEQYF.

J is TRBJ2-4 and V is TRBV9; tentatively, D is TRBD2 (6 bases). V was shortened by 3 bases and J by 6 bases, with 13 bases between the two germline ends. Germline loops: CDR1 SGDLS, CDR2 YYNGEE. The CDR3 is 14 amino acids. The CDR3 sequence is CASSEAPGGNIQYF. The DNA of the CDR3 is TGTGCCAGCAGCGAGGCCCCCGGGGGAAACATTCAGTACTTC.

This clone was found a few times. The chain employs TRBV7-6 and TRBJ1-4; D remains unclear. Germline CDR1 is SGHVS and CDR2 is FNYEAQ. Trimming removed 5 bases from V and 7 bases from J, with 11 bases in between. The CDR3 contains 13 residues. The DNA of the CDR3 is TGTGCCAGCAGCCCGTTCGAGGGTGAAAAACTGTTTTTT. This codes for CASSPFEGEKLFF. The full variable domain, its missing parts supplied by reference TRBV7-6 and TRBJ1-4, is GAGVSQSPRYKVTKRGQDVALRCDPISGHVSLYWYRQALGQGPEFLTYFNYEAQQDKSGLPNDRFSAERPEGSISTLTIQRTEQRDSAMYRCASSPFEGEKLFFGSGTQLSVL.

The chain combines TRBV28 with TRBJ1-4; D perhaps matches TRBD1 (6 bases). The CDR3 runs 13 residues. The ends were cut back, 6 bases at V and 17 bases at J, with 22 bases in the middle. Germline CDR1 reads MDHEN; CDR2 reads SYDVKM. CDR3 DNA sequence: TGTGCCAGCAGCTCCTTTGCTCTGGGACAAGGTTTTTTT. Amino acids: CASSSFALGQGFF.

In this sample, this clone turned up a few times. The chain is built from TRBV27 and TRBJ2-5; TRBD2 matches 12 bases. Trimming cost V 7 bases and J 4 bases; bases outside gene matches: 1. Germline-derived CDR1 and CDR2 are MNHEY and SMNVEV (reference sequence). The CDR3 has 13 amino acids. The CDR3 DNA is TGTGCCAGCAAACTAGCGGGAGGAGAGACCCAGTACTTC. This gives the protein CASKLAGGETQYF.

This clone was seen a few times. J is TRBJ2-3 and V is TRBV6-5; maybe TRBD1 (5 bases). The CDR3 contains 13 residues. The V gene's germline CDR1 is MNHEY and CDR2 SVGAGI. V gave up 5 bases and J gave up 2 bases, with 8 bases separating them. CDR3 DNA sequence: TGTGCCAGCAGTGCAGGGAACACAGATACGCAGTATTTT. As protein: CASSAGNTDTQYF.

In this sample, this clone turned up a few times. This rearrangement joins TRBV7-9 to TRBJ1-2; D uncertain. The CDR3 spans 14 residues. Deletions cut 5 bases from V and 0 bases from J, with 10 bases between. Germline lookup yields CDR1 SEHNR and CDR2 FQNEAQ (reference sequence). The DNA for the CDR3 is TGTGCCAGCAGCCCCAGGTGGTCTAACTATGGCTACACCTTC. The encoded protein is CASSPRWSNYGYTF.

This chain links TRBV11-2 with TRBJ2-3; D not certain. Trimming shortened V by 2 bases and J by 5 bases, and 23 bases separated the two germline ends. Per germline, CDR1 SGHAT and CDR2 FQNNGV. This CDR3 is built from 18 residues. DNA for the CDR3: TGTGCCAGCAGCTTAATTAGGGTCCGAGAGCGCGGCCGAGATACGCAGTATTTT. Translation gives CASSLIRVRERGRDTQYF.

Only a few counts were recorded for this clone. The same CDR3 arises from other DNA sequences in this sample as well. This sequence joins TRBV9 and TRBJ1-5; 9 nucleotides align to TRBD1. The CDR3 contains 15 residues. Germline assignment: CDR1 SGDLS and CDR2 YYNGEE. After removal of 0 bases from V and 5 bases from J, the junction contained 3 bases not matched to a gene. CDR3 bases: TGTGCCAGCAGCGTAGCGGGACAGGGTGATCAGCCCCAGCATTTT. Translated, it gives CASSVAGQGDQPQHF.

This clone was found a few times. The chain uses TRBV18 and TRBJ2-1; weak D call: TRBD1 (5 bases). This CDR3 contains 13 residues. V shed 2 bases and J shed 6 bases, with 8 bases lying between them. Germline V CDR1 and CDR2: KGHSH, LQKENI. In DNA, the CDR3 is TGTGCCAGCTCACCAGGACAAATCAATGAGCAGTTCTTC. This gives the protein CASSPGQINEQFF.

This clone was detected ten times or more. The chain couples TRBV5-4 to TRBJ2-1; 7 bases are a match to TRBD2. The CDR3 consists of 16 residues. The germline gives CDR1 SGHNT, CDR2 YYREEE (reference sequence). V gave up 0 bases and J gave up 1 base; unmatched junction bases: 4. CDR3 protein: CASSLAASGSYNEQFF. The CDR3 nucleotides are TGTGCCAGCAGCTTGGCCGCTAGCGGATCCTACAATGAGCAGTTCTTC. The whole variable domain, remainder taken from reference TRBV5-4 and TRBJ2-1, is ETGVTQSPTHLIKTRGQQVTLRCSSQSGHNTVSWYQQALGQGPQFIFQYYREEENGRGNFPPRFSGLQFPNYSSELNVNALELDDSALYLCASSLAASGSYNEQFFGPGTRLTVL.

V and J are TRBV18 and TRBJ2-5, with no clear D. This CDR3 has 12 amino acids. Germline V CDR1 and CDR2: KGHSH, LQKENI. The ends were cut back, 1 base at V and 4 bases at J, with 4 bases in the middle. The CDR3 coding sequence is TGTGCCAGCTCACCACTTAGAGAGACCCAGTACTTC. Protein: CASSPLRETQYF.

The chain has TRBV9 and TRBJ2-5, with TRBD2 matching 11 bases. The germline V gene encodes CDR1 SGDLS and CDR2 YYNGEE. Trimming at V came to 3 bases and at J to 4 bases, leaving 2 bases not matched to a gene. CDR3 length: 14 residues. The CDR3 loop is CASSGSGRGETQYF. The CDR3 nucleotides are TGTGCCAGCAGCGGTAGCGGGAGGGGAGAGACCCAGTACTTC.